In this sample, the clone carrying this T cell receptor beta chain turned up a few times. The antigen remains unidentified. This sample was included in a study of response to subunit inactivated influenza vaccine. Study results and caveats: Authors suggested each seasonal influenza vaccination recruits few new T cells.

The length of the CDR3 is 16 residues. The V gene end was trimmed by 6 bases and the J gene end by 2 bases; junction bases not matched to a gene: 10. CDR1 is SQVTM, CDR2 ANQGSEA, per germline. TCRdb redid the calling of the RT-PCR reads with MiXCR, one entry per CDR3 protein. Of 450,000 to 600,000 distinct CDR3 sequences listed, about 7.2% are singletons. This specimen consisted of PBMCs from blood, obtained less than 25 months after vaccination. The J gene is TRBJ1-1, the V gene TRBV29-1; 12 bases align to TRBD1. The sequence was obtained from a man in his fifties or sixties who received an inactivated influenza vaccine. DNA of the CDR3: TGCAGCGTAATTTTGGGACAGGGGGCTTTAAACACTGAAGCTTTCTTT. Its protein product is CSVILGQGALNTEAFF.